The entry that follows covers one T cell receptor (beta chain) sequence. This sample is drawn from a study of technical replicates of blood from four donors. Germline lookup yields CDR1 SGHRS and CDR2 YFSETQ. This CDR3 has 16 amino acids. Between the trimmed V and J ends, which lost 0 bases and 4 bases, there was a span of 16 bases. Sequencing was performed with immunoSEQ multiplex PCR; in TCRdb, only in-frame clones are kept and a portion is missing. The table lists 15,000 or so clones, roughly 84% of them singletons. This rearrangement joins TRBV5-1 to TRBJ2-5; D is possibly TRBD2 (6 bases). The material sequenced was PBMCs. This TCR was sampled from a human donor in good health. The CDR3 DNA is TGCGCCAGCAGCTTGGGGCCAACAGGTAGCGGAGAGACCCAGTACTTC. As protein: CASSLGPTGSGETQYF.